The entry below describes one T cell receptor (beta chain). The data derive from a study of CDR3 diversity in severe acne. TCRdb re-analysed the PCR reads in MiXCR, keeping a single row per CDR3 protein. The sample consists of about 85,000 distinct CDR3 sequences, about 50% of them appearing once. The sequenced material came from blood. The origin of this receptor is a male donor in good health, serving as a control.

CDR3 DNA: TGTGCCAGTAGTCGCCACATGGATGGCTACACCTTC. This gives the protein CASSRHMDGYTF. The gene calls are TRBV19 and TRBJ1-2; D unclear. The CDR3 extends over 12 amino acids. The V gene lost 5 bases and the J gene lost 6 bases, with 10 bases spanning the gap. CDR1 is LNHDA, CDR2 SQIVND, per germline (reference sequence).